A single sample gave rise to the 11 T cell receptor beta chains below, sequenced in a study of identical twins. From the 5' RACE reads, TCRdb called clonotypes with MiXCR, one entry per CDR3 protein. The sample includes fewer than 800,000 distinct CDR3 sequences, under 8.5% of them seen just once. This sample was also put to use in a study of yellow fever vaccine responses in identical twins.

Sequencing used PBMCs. The source of these receptors is a woman aged 18-29 years in good health.

This chain joins TRBV7-2 and TRBJ2-7; 7 nucleotides match TRBD2. The CDR3 length is 13 residues. Unmatched junction bases numbered 7, after V lost 8 bases and J lost 3 bases. Germline-derived CDR1 and CDR2 are SGHTA and FQGNSA. CDR3 protein: CASEASGDYEQYV. CDR3 nucleotides: TGTGCCAGCGAGGCTAGCGGCGACTACGAGCAGTACGTC.

Ten or more counts support this clonotype. This chain connects TRBV3-1 to TRBJ1-3; TRBD1 might be the D (5 bases). This CDR3 is 16 amino acids long. V was cut by 0 bases and J by 0 bases, with 9 bases left in between. Germline CDR1 and CDR2: LGHDT and YNNKEL (reference sequence). The DNA for the CDR3 is TGTGCCAGCAGCCAAGATTGGAGGGGCTCTGGAAACACCATATATTTT. It yields the protein CASSQDWRGSGNTIYF.

This clonotype was observed a handful of times. The genes are TRBV28 and TRBJ2-5; the match to TRBD2 covers 7 bases. This CDR3 comprises 15 residues. V lost 5 bases, J lost 3 bases, and 9 bases stayed unmatched. Germline V lookup: CDR1 MDHEN, CDR2 SYDVKM. CDR3 in DNA: TGTGCCAGCAGTACCCTGGGGGGGAAGAAAGAGACCCAGTACTTC. It encodes CASSTLGGKKETQYF.

This clonotype has only a few counts. V gene TRBV11-2 combines with J gene TRBJ1-2; tentatively, D is TRBD1 (6 bases). Looked up from germline, CDR1 is SGHAT and CDR2 is FQNNGV. CDR3 length: 12 residues. The ends were cut back, 5 bases at V and 8 bases at J, with 12 bases in the middle. The CDR3 here is CASSKQGTGYTF. CDR3 sequence (DNA): TGTGCCAGCAGCAAACAGGGAACCGGCTACACCTTC.

This clonotype was seen a few times. This chain connects TRBV24-1 to TRBJ2-3, with 12 bases matching TRBD2. Trimming at V came to 0 bases and at J to 7 bases, leaving 10 bases not matched to a gene. This CDR3 is 18 amino acids long. CDR1 and CDR2 (germline): KGHDR, SFDVKD. CDR3 nucleotide sequence: TGTGCCACCAGTGATTTGCCCCGACTAGCGGGAGAGGTGTATACGCAGTATTTT. Residues: CATSDLPRLAGEVYTQYF.

In its sample, this clonotype was seen a few times. The chain combines TRBV19 with TRBJ2-1; 11 nucleotides line up with TRBD1. V lost 7 bases to trimming and J lost 0 bases; unmatched junction nucleotides: 2. The CDR3 runs to 15 residues. From germline, CDR1 is LNHDA and CDR2 SQIVND (reference sequence). Here the CDR3 reads CASIGTGGSYNEQFF. Here the CDR3 DNA reads TGTGCCAGTATTGGGACAGGGGGCTCCTACAATGAGCAGTTCTTC.

The rearrangement uses TRBV5-6 and TRBJ2-3; D might be TRBD1 (6 bases). Trimming cost V 4 bases and J 6 bases, with 15 bases left between them. CDR3 length equals 14 residues. Looked up from germline, CDR1 is SGHDT and CDR2 is YYEEEE. The CDR3 region is CASSPRGSWDTQYF. CDR3 DNA: TGTGCCAGCAGCCCTAGGGGGTCGTGGGATACGCAGTATTTT.

This clonotype was counted between two and nine times. This sequence joins TRBV18 and TRBJ2-1; D unresolved. CDR1 is KGHSH, CDR2 LQKENI, per germline. CDR3 length: 14 residues. The V end was cut by 5 bases, the J end by 3 bases, with 11 bases between. CDR3 bases: TGTGCCAGCTCATCGCCTAACAGCTACAATGAGCAGTTCTTC. This gives the protein CASSSPNSYNEQFF.

Many counts were recorded for this clonotype. The V call is TRBV12-3 or TRBV12-4, the J call TRBJ2-7; D gene unclear. CDR3 length: 14 residues. V lost 6 bases to trimming and J lost 0 bases, with 12 bases between them. The CDR3 sequence is CASSPGPNSYEQYF. CDR3 nucleotides: TGTGCCAGCAGCCCCGGGCCAAACTCCTACGAGCAGTACTTC.

The V gene is TRBV19, the J gene TRBJ2-7; 7 bases agree with TRBD1. In germline, CDR1 is LNHDA, CDR2 SQIVND (reference sequence). The length of the CDR3 is 15 residues. Trimming took 3 bases from V and 1 from J; bases not matched to a gene: 6. Written as DNA, the CDR3 is TGTGCCAGTAGTATCTCACGGACAGGTTCCTACGAGCAGTACTTC. It translates to CASSISRTGSYEQYF.

This sequence joins TRBV6-1 and TRBJ2-1; D not resolved. The CDR3 is made up of 15 amino acids. V was pared by 6 bases and J by 4 bases, with 16 bases between. Germline assignment: CDR1 MNHNS and CDR2 SASEGT. CDR3 sequence reads: CASRKDQSRYNEQFF. The CDR3 nucleotides are TGTGCCAGCAGGAAGGACCAATCGCGGTACAATGAGCAGTTCTTC.